The 24 T cell receptor beta chains given below trace back to one sample, sequenced in a study of T-cell memory formation after mild COVID-19. MiXCR was run by TCRdb on the 5' RACE reads, yielding one entry per CDR3 protein. The table has tens of thousands of distinct CDR3 sequences, roughly 7.2% seen once. Sequences were obtained from PBMCs or a T cell subset sorted from them (not recorded which). The receptors here all came from an adult who had mild COVID-19 (a few samples of this study predate the infection). Cell type and time point are not known.

Ten or more counts support this clonotype. This rearrangement joins TRBV6-6 to TRBJ1-1; D call uncertain. The CDR3 extends over 15 amino acids. V lost 2 bases, J lost 1 base, and 11 bases lay in between. Looked up from germline, CDR1 is MNHNY and CDR2 is SVGAGI (reference sequence). DNA of the CDR3: TGTGCCAGCAGTTACGCACAGACCCAGAACACTGAAGCTTTCTTT. Encoded protein: CASSYAQTQNTEAFF.

The chain uses TRBV5-6 and TRBJ1-4; the D is unclear. Trimming pared 4 bases from V and 6 bases from J, leaving 10 bases between. Germline V gene lookup returns CDR1 SGHDT and CDR2 YYEEEE. The CDR3 has 13 amino acids. This CDR3 reads CASSPVGDEKLFF. Written as DNA, the CDR3 is TGTGCCAGCAGCCCGGTCGGCGATGAAAAACTGTTTTTT.

The chain couples TRBV5-1 to TRBJ1-4, with 8 bases fitting TRBD1. The junction had 5 bases not matched to a gene; V was cut back by 0 bases and J by 10 bases. This CDR3 contains 14 residues. The germline V gene encodes CDR1 SGHRS and CDR2 YFSETQ. The CDR3 loop is CASSLDRGSGKLFF. CDR3 coding DNA: TGCGCCAGCAGCTTGGACAGGGGGAGCGGAAAACTGTTTTTT.

This clonotype occurred many times. The chain has TRBV7-2 and TRBJ2-7; D call uncertain. Germline CDR1 SGHTA, CDR2 FQGNSA. The CDR3 spans 13 residues. Between the trimmed V and J ends, which lost 0 bases and 3 bases, there was a span of 6 bases. The chain's CDR3 is CASSLALHYEQYF. The CDR3 DNA is TGTGCCAGCAGCTTAGCTCTACACTACGAGCAGTACTTC.

V is TRBV30 and J is TRBJ2-1, with 9 bases lining up with TRBD1. Germline V lookup: CDR1 GTSNPN, CDR2 SVGIG (reference sequence). The trim removed 2 bases at V and 8 bases at J, leaving 10 bases unmatched. The CDR3 consists of 15 residues. Here the CDR3 reads CAWSLGTGRGDEQFF. CDR3 sequence (DNA): TGTGCCTGGAGTTTAGGGACAGGGCGAGGCGATGAGCAGTTCTTC. Full variable domain (outside the CDR3, taken from reference TRBV30 and TRBJ2-1): SQTIHQWPATLVQPVGSPLSLECTVEGTSNPNLYWYRQAAGRGLQLLFYSVGIGQISSEVPQNLSASRPQDRQFILSSKKLLLSDSGFYLCAWSLGTGRGDEQFFGPGTRLTVL.

This clonotype was counted between two and nine times. The CDR3 sequence is CASSAGQIQETQYF. DNA for the CDR3: TGTGCCAGTAGTGCGGGACAGATCCAAGAGACCCAGTACTTC. J is TRBJ2-5 and V is TRBV19; D is perhaps TRBD1 (7 bases). Germline CDR1 is LNHDA and CDR2 is SQIVND (reference sequence). The CDR3 has 14 residues. V was trimmed by 5 bases and J by 1 base, leaving 11 bases between them.

This clonotype turned up a few times. This rearrangement joins TRBV11-3 to TRBJ2-1; D is unclear. The CDR3 has 18 amino acids. CDR1 and CDR2 (germline): SGHNT, YENEEA. V dropped 0 bases and J dropped 0 bases, with 15 bases sitting between them. CDR3 DNA sequence: TGTGCCAGCAGCTTAGATCGCGGTAGCTCCAGCTCCTACAATGAGCAGTTCTTC. Translating gives CASSLDRGSSSSYNEQFF.

This chain links TRBV7-2 with TRBJ1-2; D might be TRBD1 (6 bases). V dropped 2 bases and J dropped 12 bases, with 13 bases sitting between them. Germline V gene data show CDR1 as SGHTA and CDR2 as FQGNSA. This CDR3 contains 12 residues. The CDR3, as DNA: TGTGCCAGCAGCTTAACCACAGGGAAGCACACCTTC. It is translated as CASSLTTGKHTF.

There are many counts of this clonotype. The CDR3 DNA is TGTGCCAGCAGCTCAGACAGGGGTGCCTACGAGCAGTACTTC. Translating it yields CASSSDRGAYEQYF. The rearrangement links TRBV7-2 to TRBJ2-7; the match to TRBD1 covers 8 bases. Germline V gene lookup returns CDR1 SGHTA and CDR2 FQGNSA. This CDR3 contains 14 residues. The ends lost 4 bases at V and 2 bases at J; junction bases unmatched: 4.

At least ten counts were recorded for this clonotype. The CDR3 reads CASSLYRGTEAFF. CDR3 sequence (DNA): TGTGCCAGCAGTTTATACAGAGGCACTGAAGCTTTCTTT. The genes are TRBV12-3 or TRBV12-4 and TRBJ1-1; unclear D gene. This CDR3 is built from 13 residues. V was cut by 2 bases and J by 4 bases, with 8 bases left in between.

This clonotype was recorded many times. This chain joins TRBV12-3 or TRBV12-4 and TRBJ1-1, with 7 bases lining up with TRBD1. J was trimmed by 6 bases and V by 5 bases; bases with no gene match: 9. This CDR3 is 14 amino acids long. The CDR3 loop is CASSNGQGVAEAFF. CDR3 bases: TGTGCCAGCAGTAACGGGCAGGGGGTCGCTGAAGCTTTCTTT.

CDR3 DNA sequence: TGTGCCAGCACCCAGACTAGCGGGGGGGCACGTGAGCAGTTCTTC. Its protein is CASTQTSGGAREQFF. The V and J genes are TRBV2 and TRBJ2-1; 14 bases are a match to TRBD2. Per germline, CDR1 SNHLY and CDR2 FYNNEI. This CDR3 comprises 15 residues. Losses at the gene ends were 7 bases for V and 9 bases for J; bases not matched to a gene: 8. Full variable domain (rest looked up from reference TRBV2 and TRBJ2-1): EPEVTQTPSHQVTQMGQEVILRCVPISNHLYFYWYRQILGQKVEFLVSFYNNEISEKSEIFDDQFSVERPDGSNFTLKIRSTKLEDSAMYFCASTQTSGGAREQFFGPGTRLTVL.

Many counts were recorded for this clonotype. V gene TRBV5-1 combines with J gene TRBJ2-5; 7 positions match TRBD2. The germline V gene has CDR1 SGHRS and CDR2 YFSETQ. CDR3 size: 14 residues. Trimming took 0 bases from V and 1 from J; bases not matched to a gene: 0. In DNA, the CDR3 is TGCGCCAGCAGCTTGGGCGGGAGCCAAGAGACCCAGTACTTC. Its translation: CASSLGGSQETQYF.

This chain links TRBV6-5 with TRBJ2-5, with a tentative D call TRBD1 (5 bases). The germline gives CDR1 MNHEY, CDR2 SVGAGI. This CDR3 has 11 residues. Trimming pared 6 bases from V and 4 bases from J, leaving 6 bases between. In DNA form, the CDR3 reads TGTGCCAGCAGGGGGCTAGAGACCCAGTACTTC. This gives the protein CASRGLETQYF.

This clonotype turned up a few times. The gene calls are TRBV3-1 and TRBJ2-3; either TRBD1 or TRBD2 may supply D (6 bases each). The ends were cut back, 8 bases at V and 6 bases at J, with 18 bases in the middle. This CDR3 spans 14 amino acids. Germline V gene sequence: CDR1 LGHDT, CDR2 YNNKEL (reference sequence). The CDR3 nucleotides read TGTGCCAGCTCCTCTCCGGGGGCTAGGGATACGCAGTATTTT. Protein sequence: CASSSPGARDTQYF.

This clonotype was counted at least ten times. This rearrangement joins TRBV5-6 to TRBJ1-1; D remains unclear. CDR3 length: 15 residues. Germline V CDR1 and CDR2: SGHDT, YYEEEE. The V end lost 1 base, the J end lost 1 base, and 11 bases lay between the germline ends. CDR3 bases: TGTGCCAGCAGCTTGCGGGGAGTTGGGAACACTGAAGCTTTCTTT. Its translation: CASSLRGVGNTEAFF.

This clonotype was counted between two and nine times. The V and J genes are TRBV7-9 and TRBJ2-3; 7 nucleotides match TRBD2. Germline V lookup: CDR1 SEHNR, CDR2 FQNEAQ (reference sequence). The J segment lost 6 bases and the V segment lost 5 bases, leaving 8 bases of the junction unmatched. This CDR3 has 14 residues. In nucleotides, the CDR3 is TGTGCCAGCAGCAAAAGCGGGGCGAGCGATACGCAGTATTTT. Amino acid sequence: CASSKSGASDTQYF.

This clonotype was found many times. V gene TRBV5-5 combines with J gene TRBJ1-5; 7 positions agree with TRBD1. The germline V gene encodes CDR1 SGHKS and CDR2 YYEKEE (reference sequence). V shed 4 bases and J 0 bases; nucleotides not matched to a gene: 7. The CDR3 runs 16 residues. In nucleotides, the CDR3 is TGTGCCAGCAGCCGGGGGACAGCAACTAGCAATCAGCCCCAGCATTTT. Its translation: CASSRGTATSNQPQHF.

The CDR3 sequence: CASRMGNTIYF. CDR3 DNA: TGTGCCAGCAGGATGGGAAACACCATATATTTT. This chain links TRBV11-1 with TRBJ1-3; no firm D call. V dropped 6 bases and J dropped 4 bases, with 4 bases sitting between them. From germline, CDR1 is SGHAT and CDR2 FQDESV (reference sequence). The CDR3 contains 11 residues.

There are many counts of this clonotype. V and J are TRBV6-5 and TRBJ1-2; no clear D gene. V was clipped by 5 bases and J by 8 bases, with 12 bases between them. The CDR3 consists of 12 residues. Per the germline V gene, CDR1 is MNHEY and CDR2 is SVGAGI. The CDR3 protein is CASSPKARGYTF. The CDR3 DNA reads TGTGCCAGCAGTCCTAAGGCGCGAGGCTACACCTTC.

This clonotype has a count of ten or more. The CDR3 loop is CSAMTSGDGDTQYF. As DNA, the CDR3 is TGCAGTGCGATGACTAGCGGGGATGGAGATACGCAGTATTTT. V is TRBV20-1 and J is TRBJ2-3; 11 positions match TRBD2. Germline V gene sequence: CDR1 DFQATT, CDR2 SNEGSKA (reference sequence). Germline trimming cut 6 bases from V and 5 bases from J; bases unmatched to any gene: 7. This CDR3 spans 14 amino acids.

This clonotype was counted between two and nine times. The chain links TRBV6-6 to TRBJ1-5; 7 positions agree with TRBD1. CDR1 and CDR2 (germline): MNHNY, SVGAGI (reference sequence). This CDR3 spans 14 amino acids. The V segment lost 6 bases and the J segment 5 bases; nucleotides outside the gene matches: 7. CDR3 residues: CASSLRGGDQPQHF. The CDR3 DNA reads TGTGCCAGCAGCCTCAGGGGGGGCGATCAGCCCCAGCATTTT.

The rearrangement uses TRBV7-6 and TRBJ2-2; 8 positions match TRBD1. This CDR3 is built from 15 residues. Looked up from germline, CDR1 is SGHVS and CDR2 is FNYEAQ. The J segment lost 5 bases and the V segment lost 5 bases, leaving 7 bases of the junction unmatched. DNA of the CDR3: TGTGCCAGCAGCCAAAGAACAGGGGGTACCGGGGAGCTGTTTTTT. It specifies CASSQRTGGTGELFF.

This clonotype was counted ten times or more. The genes are TRBV7-2 and TRBJ2-5; 8 bases are a match to TRBD1. Germline V gene lookup returns CDR1 SGHTA and CDR2 FQGNSA. The CDR3 is made up of 16 amino acids. V trimming: 3 bases; J trimming: 5 bases; junction bases outside the gene matches: 11. CDR3 sequence (DNA): TGTGCCAGCAGCTTGGGGCAGGGGGCTTCAGGGGAGACCCAGTACTTC. Translation: CASSLGQGASGETQYF.